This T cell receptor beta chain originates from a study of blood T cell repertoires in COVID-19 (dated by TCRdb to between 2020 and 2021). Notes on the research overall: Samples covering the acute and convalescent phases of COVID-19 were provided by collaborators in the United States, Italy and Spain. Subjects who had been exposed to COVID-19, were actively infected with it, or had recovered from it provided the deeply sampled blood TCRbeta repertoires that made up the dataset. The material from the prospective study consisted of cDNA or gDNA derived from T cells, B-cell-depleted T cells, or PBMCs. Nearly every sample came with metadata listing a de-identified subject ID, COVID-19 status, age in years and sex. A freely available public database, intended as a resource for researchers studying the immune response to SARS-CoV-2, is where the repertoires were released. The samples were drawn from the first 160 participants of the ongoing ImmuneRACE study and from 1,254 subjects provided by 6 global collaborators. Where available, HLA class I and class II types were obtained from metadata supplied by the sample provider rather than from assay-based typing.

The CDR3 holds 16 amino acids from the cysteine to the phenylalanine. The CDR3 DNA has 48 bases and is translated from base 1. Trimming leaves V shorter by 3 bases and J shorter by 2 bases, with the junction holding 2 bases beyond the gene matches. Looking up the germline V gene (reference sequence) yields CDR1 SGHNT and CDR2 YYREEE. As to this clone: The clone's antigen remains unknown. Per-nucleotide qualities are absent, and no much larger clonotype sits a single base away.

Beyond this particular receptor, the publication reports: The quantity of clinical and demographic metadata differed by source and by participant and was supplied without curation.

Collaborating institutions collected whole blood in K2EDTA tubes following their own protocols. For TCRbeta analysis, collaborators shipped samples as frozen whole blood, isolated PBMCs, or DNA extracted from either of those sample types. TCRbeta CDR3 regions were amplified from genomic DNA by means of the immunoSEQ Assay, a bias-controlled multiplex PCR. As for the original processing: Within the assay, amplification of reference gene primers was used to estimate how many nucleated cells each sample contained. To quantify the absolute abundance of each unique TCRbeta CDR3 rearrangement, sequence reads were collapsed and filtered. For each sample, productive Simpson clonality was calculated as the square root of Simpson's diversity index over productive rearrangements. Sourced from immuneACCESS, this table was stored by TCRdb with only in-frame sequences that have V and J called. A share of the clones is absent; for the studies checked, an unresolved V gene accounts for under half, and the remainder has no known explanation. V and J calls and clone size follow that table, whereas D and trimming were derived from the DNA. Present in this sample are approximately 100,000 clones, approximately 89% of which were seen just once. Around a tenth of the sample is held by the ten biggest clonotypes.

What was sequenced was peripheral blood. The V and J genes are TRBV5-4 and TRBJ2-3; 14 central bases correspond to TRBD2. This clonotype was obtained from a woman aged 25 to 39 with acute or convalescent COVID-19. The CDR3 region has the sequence CASSSGLAGATDTQYF. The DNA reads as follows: TGTGCCAGCAGCTCGGGACTAGCGGGGGCCACAGATACGCAGTATTTT.